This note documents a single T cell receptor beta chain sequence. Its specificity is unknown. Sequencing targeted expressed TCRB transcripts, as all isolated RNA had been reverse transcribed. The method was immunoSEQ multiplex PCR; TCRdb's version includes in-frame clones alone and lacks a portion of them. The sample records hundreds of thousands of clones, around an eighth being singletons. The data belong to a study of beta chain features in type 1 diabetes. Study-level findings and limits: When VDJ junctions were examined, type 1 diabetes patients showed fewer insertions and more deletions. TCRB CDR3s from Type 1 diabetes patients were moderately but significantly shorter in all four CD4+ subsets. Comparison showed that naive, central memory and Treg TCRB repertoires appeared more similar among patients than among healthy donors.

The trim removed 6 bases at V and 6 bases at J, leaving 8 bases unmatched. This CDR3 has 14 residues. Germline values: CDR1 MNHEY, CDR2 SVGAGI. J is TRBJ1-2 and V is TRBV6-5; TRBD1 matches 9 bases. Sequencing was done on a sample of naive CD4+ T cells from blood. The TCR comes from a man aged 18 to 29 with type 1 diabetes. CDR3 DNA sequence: TGTGCCAGCAGGACAGGGGGTATCGTGAATGGCTACACCTTC. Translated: CASRTGGIVNGYTF.